This T cell receptor beta chain originates from a study of OX40 agonist ivuxolimab in advanced cancers. For the study in its entirety: Ivuxolimab was a fully human IgG2 agonistic monoclonal antibody targeting the costimulatory receptor OX40 (CD134). Intravenous ivuxolimab was administered to patients every 2 weeks at six dose levels: 0.01, 0.1, 0.3, 1.5, 3 and 10 mg/kg. Among the roughly 54 dose-escalation patients, 19 had hepatocellular carcinoma, roughly 15 melanoma, 9 renal cell carcinoma and 9 head and neck cancer. In the dose-escalation cohort, roughly 80% of patients were male, and the mean age was roughly 60 years, with a range of 23 to 79. Prior anti-PD-1, anti-PD-L1 or anti-CTLA-4 therapy was permitted, and checkpoint inhibitors had been received by roughly 42% of dose-escalation patients. Partial responses were achieved by three dose-escalation patients, of whom one had hepatocellular carcinoma and two had cutaneous melanoma. Peripheral TCRbeta sequencing aimed to test whether ivuxolimab altered TCR sequence diversity and caused clonal T-cell expansion. The paper covers the monotherapy dose-escalation part of the phase I ivuxolimab trial, which included N of about 51 patients.

The trial excluded patients who had a history of autoimmune disease or were on systemic immunosuppression. Peripheral blood for TCR sequencing was drawn from every dose cohort at baseline, at cycle 4 day 1 and at cycle 7 day 1. Samples came from an open-label, multicenter, first-in-human phase I dose-escalation trial of ivuxolimab. Adults with locally advanced or metastatic melanoma, renal cell carcinoma, hepatocellular carcinoma or head and neck squamous cell carcinoma were enrolled in the trial. Before TCR sequencing, CD4+ T cells and CD8+ T cells from peripheral blood were sorted into separate populations. A note on this clone: It has no known antigen specificity. Per-base qualities were not stored, and no clone one base away is much larger.

Overall results and qualifications from the work: In partial responders in the 0.1-3.0 mg/kg groups, normalized peripheral clonal expansion was found to be among the lowest, especially among CD8+ T cells. Antigen specificity was not determined for the clonally expanded peripheral T cells. Low levels of normalized T-cell clonal expansion were also seen in some patients who did not respond. After ivuxolimab, more expanded clones were found on average in CD8+ T cells than in CD4+ T cells. At doses of 0.1 to 3.0 mg/kg, clonal expansion of both CD4+ and CD8+ T cells in blood was seen between baseline and week 6.

For sequencing of the TCRbeta CDR3 region, genomic DNA was extracted from the sorted cells. The immunoSEQ Assay was used for sequencing of TCRbeta CDR3 regions. Imported from immuneACCESS, the table was reduced by TCRdb to in-frame sequences with V and J called. These copies leave out some clones; in studies compared against another copy, an unresolved V gene accounts for under half, and the cause of the remainder is not known. Within this sample are 65,000 to 95,000 clones, with more than 70% of them counted one time only. Of the sample, less than 2.5% falls within the top ten clones. The germline V end is reduced by 0 bases and the J end by 5 bases; junction bases left unmatched: 6. Counted from cysteine to phenylalanine, this CDR3 has 17 amino acids. This entry keeps only the CDR3 DNA: 51 bases, framed from base 1. CDR1 SGHVS and CDR2 FQNEAQ were looked up in the germline V gene.

The sequences come from CD4+ or CD8+ T cells sorted from blood, collected in a trial of the OX40 agonist ivuxolimab. This clonotype originated in an adult with an advanced solid tumor such as melanoma, head and neck, liver or kidney cancer. The chain uses TRBV7-8 and TRBJ2-5, with TRBD2 matching 13 junction bases. The CDR3 corresponds to CASSLAVTSGGAETQYF. The DNA is as follows: TGTGCCAGCAGCTTAGCGGTCACTAGCGGGGGGGCGGAGACCCAGTACTTC.